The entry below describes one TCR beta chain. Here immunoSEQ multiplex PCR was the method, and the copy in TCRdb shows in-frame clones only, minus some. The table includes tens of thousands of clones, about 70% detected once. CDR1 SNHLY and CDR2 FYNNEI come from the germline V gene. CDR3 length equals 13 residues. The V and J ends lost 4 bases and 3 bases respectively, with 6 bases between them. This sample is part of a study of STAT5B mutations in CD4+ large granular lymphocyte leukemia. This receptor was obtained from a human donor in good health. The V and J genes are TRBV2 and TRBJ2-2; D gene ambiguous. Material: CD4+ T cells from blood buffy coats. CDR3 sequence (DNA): TGTGCCAGCAGTGTTTACGACACCGGGGAGCTGTTTTTT. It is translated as CASSVYDTGELFF.